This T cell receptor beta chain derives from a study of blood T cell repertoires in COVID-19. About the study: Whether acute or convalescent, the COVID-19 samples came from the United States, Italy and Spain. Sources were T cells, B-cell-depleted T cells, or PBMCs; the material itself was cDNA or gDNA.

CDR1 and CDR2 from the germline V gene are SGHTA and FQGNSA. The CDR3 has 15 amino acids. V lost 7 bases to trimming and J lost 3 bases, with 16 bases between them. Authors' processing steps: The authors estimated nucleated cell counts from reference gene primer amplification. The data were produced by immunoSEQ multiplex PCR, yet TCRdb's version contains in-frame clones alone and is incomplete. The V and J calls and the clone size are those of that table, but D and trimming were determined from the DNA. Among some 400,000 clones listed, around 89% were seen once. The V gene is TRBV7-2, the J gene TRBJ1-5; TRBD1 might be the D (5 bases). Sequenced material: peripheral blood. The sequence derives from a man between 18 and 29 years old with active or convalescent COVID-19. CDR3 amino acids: CASTPEGGVNQPQHF. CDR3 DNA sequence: TGTGCCAGCACGCCCGAGGGAGGGGTCAATCAGCCCCAGCATTTT.